Shown below are 32 T cell receptor beta chains from a single sample sequenced in a study of T cell responses to AZD1222 COVID-19 vaccine (dated by TCRdb to about 2021). The library was built by means of the immunoSEQ multiplex PCR assay. TCRdb stores this immuneACCESS table with in-frame sequences only. Part of the clones is absent; in the studies checked, under half of the shortfall reflects unresolved V genes, and no reason is known for the rest. For this sample the table gives around 150,000 clones, of which approximately 91% were detected only once. The top ten constitute more than 5.5% of the sample. What the time point label conveys for this sample: baseline before first vaccination. The source material was peripheral blood, sampled on day 0 of AZD1222 vaccination. These receptor sequences come from an adult in good health.

The chain carries TRBV14 and TRBJ2-5, with D possibly TRBD1 on 6 matching bases. V shed 1 base and J shed 4 bases, with 16 bases lying between them. CDR1 and CDR2 (germline): SGHDN, FVKESK. The CDR3 contains 16 residues. Written as DNA, the CDR3 is TGTGCCAGCAGCCAAGCTGGGGGCGTGAGGCCAGAGACCCAGTACTTC. As protein: CASSQAGGVRPETQYF.

In this sample, this clone turned up once. In DNA, the CDR3 is TGTGCCAGCACCCAGACAGGGCTGGAGCAGTACTTC. Translated: CASTQTGLEQYF. The chain has TRBV25-1 and TRBJ2-7; 7 bases are a match to TRBD1. Germline assignment: CDR1 MGHDK and CDR2 SYGVNS. V lost 7 bases to trimming and J lost 7 bases; unmatched junction nucleotides: 7. The CDR3 totals 12 residues.

V gene TRBV15 combines with J gene TRBJ2-5; D perhaps matches TRBD1 (6 bases). The germline V gene encodes CDR1 LNHNV and CDR2 YYDKDF (reference sequence). V was pared by 2 bases and J by 2 bases, with 9 bases between. This CDR3 comprises 14 residues. DNA for the CDR3: TGTGCCACCAGCAGATCAGGACAGCAAGAGACCCAGTACTTC. Translation: CATSRSGQQETQYF.

The count of this clone is one. V and J are TRBV11-2 and TRBJ2-1, with D unresolved. V dropped 5 bases and J dropped 5 bases, with 19 bases sitting between them. CDR3 length: 16 amino acids. Germline loops: CDR1 SGHAT, CDR2 FQNNGV. The CDR3 here is CASSPSPRQANNEQFF. In DNA, the CDR3 is TGTGCCAGCAGCCCCAGCCCGAGGCAGGCTAACAATGAGCAGTTCTTC.

The chain joins TRBV9 to TRBJ1-6; a weak D match, TRBD1 (6 bases). Germline assignment: CDR1 SGDLS and CDR2 YYNGEE. V lost 3 bases, J lost 5 bases, and 21 bases lay in between. This CDR3 is built from 18 residues. This CDR3 reads CASSGEQRRGSHNSPLHF. In nucleotides, the CDR3 is TGTGCCAGCAGCGGAGAGCAGAGGAGGGGGTCCCATAATTCACCCCTCCACTTT.

This chain joins TRBV28 and TRBJ1-2; D perhaps matches TRBD1 (6 bases). Trimming removed 3 bases at V and 8 bases at J, with 19 bases between. The CDR3 covers 15 residues. The germline V gene has CDR1 MDHEN and CDR2 SYDVKM. CDR3: CASSLVGAGAGGYTF. In nucleotides, the CDR3 is TGTGCCAGCAGTTTGGTTGGCGCGGGGGCGGGAGGCTACACCTTC.

The chain is built from TRBV6-6 and TRBJ1-4; D possibly corresponds to TRBD1 (5 bases). The CDR3 is 13 residues long. Germline lookup yields CDR1 MNHNY and CDR2 SVGAGI (reference sequence). The V gene lost 5 bases and the J gene lost 8 bases, with 12 bases spanning the gap. The CDR3 DNA follows: TGTGCCAGCAGTATGGGGACCAACGAAAAACTGTTTTTT. This gives the protein CASSMGTNEKLFF.

The chain joins TRBV5-6 to TRBJ1-2; 7 bases line up with TRBD1. Trimming took 4 bases from V and 4 from J; bases not matched to a gene: 4. Per the germline V gene, CDR1 is SGHDT and CDR2 is YYEEEE. The CDR3 is 13 amino acids. CDR3 amino acids: CASSIDRAYGYTF. The CDR3, as DNA: TGTGCCAGCAGCATCGACAGGGCCTATGGCTACACCTTC.

V is TRBV15 and J is TRBJ1-1; D gene ambiguous. The ends were cut back, 8 bases at V and 7 bases at J, with 14 bases in the middle. CDR1 is LNHNV, CDR2 YYDKDF, per germline (reference sequence). The CDR3 spans 12 residues. The DNA of the CDR3 is TGTGCCACCCTGTCCGACGGAAATGAAGCTTTCTTT. This codes for CATLSDGNEAFF.

The chain links TRBV19 to TRBJ1-5; 9 positions agree with TRBD1. This CDR3 has 17 amino acids. Germline V CDR1 and CDR2: LNHDA, SQIVND (reference sequence). V trimming: 1 base; J trimming: 2 bases; junction bases outside the gene matches: 6. The CDR3 region has the DNA TGTGCCAGTAGTATAGTAAGGACAGGGGTAGGCAATCAGCCCCAGCATTTT. It codes for CASSIVRTGVGNQPQHF.

This clone is a singleton in its sample. CDR3 region: CASSPDRATGELFF. In DNA, the CDR3 is TGTGCCAGCTCGCCAGACAGGGCTACCGGGGAGCTGTTTTTT. This chain links TRBV18 with TRBJ2-2; TRBD1 matches 7 bases. This CDR3 has 14 residues. The V segment lost 6 bases and the J segment 5 bases; nucleotides outside the gene matches: 6. Germline CDR1 is KGHSH and CDR2 is LQKENI.

The chain recombines TRBV10-3 with TRBJ2-1; 9 bases fit TRBD1. Trimming cost V 4 bases and J 4 bases; bases outside gene matches: 8. The germline V gene has CDR1 ENHRY and CDR2 SYGVKD. The CDR3 is 16 residues long. This CDR3 reads CAISVKTGGQYNEQFF. CDR3 in DNA: TGTGCCATCAGTGTAAAGACAGGGGGGCAGTACAATGAGCAGTTCTTC.

The DNA of the CDR3 is TGTGCCAGTAGTGTCACAGATAGGGACGGCCTCTATGGCTACACCTTC. Translating gives CASSVTDRDGLYGYTF. J is TRBJ1-2 and V is TRBV19; a weak D match, TRBD1 (5 bases). The CDR3 covers 16 residues. V lost 5 bases to trimming and J lost 4 bases, with 20 bases between them. The germline V gene has CDR1 LNHDA and CDR2 SQIVND (reference sequence).

To note about this clone: This sample also contains other DNA sequences that code for the same CDR3. The chain carries TRBV19 and TRBJ1-5; D might be TRBD1 (5 bases). Germline loops: CDR1 LNHDA, CDR2 SQIVND (reference sequence). The CDR3 is 12 residues long. V lost 3 bases to trimming and J lost 7 bases, with 7 bases between them. The CDR3 loop reads CASSIGGQPQHF. The CDR3 nucleotides read TGTGCCAGTAGTATCGGGGGACAGCCCCAGCATTTT.

This clone was recorded once. This rearrangement joins TRBV6-1 to TRBJ1-5; D ambiguous. Trimming left V 4 bases short and J 2 bases short, with 21 bases between. Germline V gives CDR1 MNHNS, CDR2 SASEGT. The CDR3 runs 18 residues. CDR3 sequence (DNA): TGTGCCAGCAGTGCCGTTTCGAAATTCGCCGGCGGCAATCAGCCCCAGCATTTT. Translated, it gives CASSAVSKFAGGNQPQHF.

Details on this clone: Other DNA variants within this sample encode the same CDR3. The CDR3 DNA is TGTGCCACCAGCAGAGATTTCGCGGGCACTGAAGCTTTCTTT. Protein sequence: CATSRDFAGTEAFF. The rearrangement uses TRBV15 and TRBJ1-1; D not certain. The ends were cut back, 0 bases at V and 4 bases at J, with 9 bases in the middle. This CDR3 region has 14 residues. Germline-derived CDR1 and CDR2 are LNHNV and YYDKDF (reference sequence).

In DNA form, the CDR3 reads TGTGCCAGCAGCGGCAGCTTGGGGGGTGAGCAGTTCTTC. Its protein is CASSGSLGGEQFF. The V and J genes are TRBV7-3 and TRBJ2-1; D possibly corresponds to TRBD2 (6 bases). The CDR3 length is 13 residues. The germline V gene encodes CDR1 SGHTA and CDR2 FQGTGA. Trimming took off 5 bases at V and 9 bases at J, with 14 bases between the two ends.

The chain couples TRBV9 to TRBJ1-2; D call uncertain. The CDR3 is 14 residues long. In germline, CDR1 is SGDLS, CDR2 YYNGEE. Trimming pared 3 bases from V and 6 bases from J, leaving 15 bases between. The CDR3 reads CASSALGTGHGYTF. CDR3 in DNA: TGTGCCAGCAGCGCCCTGGGTACCGGTCATGGCTACACCTTC. Drawing the rest from reference TRBV9 and TRBJ1-2, the complete variable domain is DSGVTQTPKHLITATGQRVTLRCSPRSGDLSVYWYQQSLDQGLQFLIQYYNGEERAKGNILERFSAQQFPDLHSELNLSSLELGDSALYFCASSALGTGHGYTFGSGTRLTVV.

The V call is TRBV5-6, the J call TRBJ2-5; D ambiguous. V gave up 4 bases and J gave up 2 bases, with 27 bases separating them. The germline V gene has CDR1 SGHDT and CDR2 YYEEEE. The CDR3 extends over 19 amino acids. Here the CDR3 reads CASSHNPPISSRTQETQYF. The CDR3, as DNA: TGTGCCAGCAGCCATAATCCCCCAATCTCCTCAAGAACGCAAGAGACCCAGTACTTC.

On this clone itself: One end of the junction fails to match germline, which may point to a read error. This chain links TRBV5-5 with TRBJ2-7; 7 bases map to TRBD2. There are 15 residues in the CDR3. Per the germline V gene, CDR1 is SGHKS and CDR2 is YYEKEE (reference sequence). The CDR3 is CASSSVGGGTYVQYF. CDR3 nucleotides: TGTGCCAGCAGCTCTGTCGGCGGGGGAACCTACGTGCAGTACTTC.

The chain uses TRBV19 and TRBJ1-5; D is unresolved. The CDR3 runs 19 residues. Trimming removed 1 base from V and 0 bases from J, with 19 bases in between. Germline V gives CDR1 LNHDA, CDR2 SQIVND (reference sequence). This CDR3 reads CASSIVRFSRENSNQPQHF. As DNA, the CDR3 is TGTGCCAGTAGTATAGTCCGTTTTTCTCGGGAAAATAGCAATCAGCCCCAGCATTTT.

The chain carries TRBV24-1 and TRBJ2-2; TRBD2 aligns across 7 bases. V gave up 9 bases and J gave up 4 bases; unmatched junction bases: 1. The germline V gene has CDR1 KGHDR and CDR2 SFDVKD. The CDR3 spans 12 residues. DNA for the CDR3: TGTGCCACCTTAGCGGGCACCGGGGAGCTGTTTTTT. Its protein product is CATLAGTGELFF.

J is TRBJ2-6 and V is TRBV5-4, with 9 bases identical to TRBD1. The CDR3 consists of 15 residues. Germline-derived CDR1 and CDR2 are SGHNT and YYREEE (reference sequence). V dropped 5 bases and J dropped 4; count of bases not matched to a gene: 4. The CDR3 here is CASSRDRAGANVLTF. The CDR3 nucleotides read TGTGCCAGCAGTAGGGACAGGGCCGGGGCCAACGTCCTGACTTTC.

This chain joins TRBV6-5 and TRBJ1-5, with 8 bases aligning to TRBD1. CDR1 is MNHEY and CDR2 is SVGAGI in the germline V gene. Trimming removed 6 bases from V and 7 bases from J; junction bases left unmatched: 5. The CDR3 has 13 amino acids. CDR3 nucleotides: TGTGCCAGCAGAGGACAGGGCGAACAGCCCCAGCATTTT. Amino acids: CASRGQGEQPQHF.

The chain combines TRBV7-3 with TRBJ2-2; TRBD1 might be the D (5 bases). The CDR3 loop spans 14 amino acids. Germline assignment: CDR1 SGHTA and CDR2 FQGTGA. The V and J ends lost 3 bases and 3 bases respectively, with 8 bases between them. The CDR3 reads CASSFRVHTGELFF. CDR3 bases: TGTGCCAGCAGCTTCAGGGTACACACCGGGGAGCTGTTTTTT. Full variable domain (missing parts from reference TRBV7-3 and TRBJ2-2): GAGVSQTPSNKVTEKGKYVELRCDPISGHTALYWYRQSLGQGPEFLIYFQGTGAADDSGLPNDRFFAVRPEGSVSTLKIQRTERGDSAVYLCASSFRVHTGELFFGEGSRLTVL.

The V call is TRBV27, the J call TRBJ1-2; 10 bases are a match to TRBD1. Trimming took 4 bases from V and 4 from J; bases not matched to a gene: 12. There are 17 residues in the CDR3. Germline CDR1 and CDR2: MNHEY and SMNVEV (reference sequence). Here the CDR3 reads CASSSDRDRGTSYGYTF. CDR3 DNA sequence: TGTGCCAGCAGTTCGGACCGGGACAGGGGAACGAGCTATGGCTACACCTTC.

The CDR3 protein is CAWSVGTGPNSPLHF. DNA of the CDR3: TGTGCCTGGAGTGTAGGGACAGGTCCAAATTCACCCCTCCACTTT. The chain uses TRBV30 and TRBJ1-6, with 8 positions matching TRBD1. Germline loops: CDR1 GTSNPN, CDR2 SVGIG (reference sequence). The trim removed 0 bases at V and 7 bases at J, leaving 5 bases unmatched. This CDR3 has 15 amino acids.

The rearrangement links TRBV11-2 to TRBJ2-7; maybe TRBD1 (6 bases). This CDR3 spans 15 amino acids. Germline lookup yields CDR1 SGHAT and CDR2 FQNNGV. Trimming left V 5 bases short and J 3 bases short, with 17 bases between. The CDR3 sequence: CASSPPRQANYEQYF. CDR3 in DNA: TGTGCCAGCAGCCCCCCACGACAGGCGAACTACGAGCAGTACTTC. Together with reference TRBV11-2 and TRBJ2-7, the CDR3 gives the full variable domain: EAGVAQSPRYKIIEKRQSVAFWCNPISGHATLYWYQQILGQGPKLLIQFQNNGVVDDSQLPKDRFSAERLKGVDSTLKIQPAKLEDSAVYLCASSPPRQANYEQYFGPGTRLTVT.

The V and J genes are TRBV5-1 and TRBJ2-7, with 8 bases aligning to TRBD1. With 2 bases clipped from V and 3 bases from J, the junction kept 4 bases outside the gene matches. CDR3 size: 14 residues. Per germline, CDR1 SGHRS and CDR2 YFSETQ. DNA for the CDR3: TGCGCCAGCAGCTTAGGACAGGGAGGCTACGAGCAGTACTTC. Translation gives CASSLGQGGYEQYF. Supplemented by reference TRBV5-1 and TRBJ2-7, the full variable domain reads KAGVTQTPRYLIKTRGQQVTLSCSPISGHRSVSWYQQTPGQGLQFLFEYFSETQRNKGNFPGRFSGRQFSNSRSEMNVSTLELGDSALYLCASSLGQGGYEQYFGPGTRLTVT.

The rearrangement links TRBV30 to TRBJ2-3, with a tentative D call TRBD1 (5 bases). CDR1 and CDR2 from the germline V gene are GTSNPN and SVGIG (reference sequence). Trimming cost V 0 bases and J 2 bases, with 12 bases left between them. The CDR3 runs 15 residues. The CDR3 loop is CAWSVWGSITDTQYF. The CDR3 DNA reads TGTGCCTGGAGTGTATGGGGCAGTATCACAGATACGCAGTATTTT.

The gene calls are TRBV28 and TRBJ2-7; D not resolved. The CDR3 loop spans 11 amino acids. V lost 4 bases and J lost 3, with 4 bases in between. The germline gives CDR1 MDHEN, CDR2 SYDVKM. Here the CDR3 DNA reads TGTGCCAGCAGTTGGGGCTACGAGCAGTACTTC. Protein product: CASSWGYEQYF.

The CDR3 nucleotides are TGTGCCAGCAGCACCCGGGAGGGACAGGGGCGAGGTCGGGGTGAAAAACTGTTTTTT. Its protein is CASSTREGQGRGRGEKLFF. The rearrangement uses TRBV7-9 and TRBJ1-4; 10 positions match TRBD1. With V trimmed by 5 bases and J by 7 bases, 19 bases remained unmatched. The CDR3 loop spans 19 amino acids. CDR1 is SEHNR and CDR2 is FQNEAQ in the germline V gene (reference sequence).